The entry below describes one TCR beta chain. The sample belongs to a study of T cells after yellow fever vaccination. In TCRdb, the 5' RACE reads were re-called with MiXCR into one record per CDR3 protein. The sample consists of under 300,000 distinct CDR3 sequences, 6.5% to 8.5% of them appearing once. Germline assignment: CDR1 SGHTA and CDR2 FQGTGA. The CDR3 runs to 13 residues. V lost 5 bases, J lost 3 bases, and 11 bases lay in between. This material consisted of CD4+ T cells sorted from PBMCs, taken 15 days after the yellow fever booster vaccination. This TCR came from a young man who received the YFV17D yellow fever vaccine. The chain recombines TRBV7-3 with TRBJ2-7; D remains unclear. DNA for the CDR3: TGTGCCAGCAGCGCCAGTCCTGGCTACGAGCAGTACTTC. Translated: CASSASPGYEQYF.